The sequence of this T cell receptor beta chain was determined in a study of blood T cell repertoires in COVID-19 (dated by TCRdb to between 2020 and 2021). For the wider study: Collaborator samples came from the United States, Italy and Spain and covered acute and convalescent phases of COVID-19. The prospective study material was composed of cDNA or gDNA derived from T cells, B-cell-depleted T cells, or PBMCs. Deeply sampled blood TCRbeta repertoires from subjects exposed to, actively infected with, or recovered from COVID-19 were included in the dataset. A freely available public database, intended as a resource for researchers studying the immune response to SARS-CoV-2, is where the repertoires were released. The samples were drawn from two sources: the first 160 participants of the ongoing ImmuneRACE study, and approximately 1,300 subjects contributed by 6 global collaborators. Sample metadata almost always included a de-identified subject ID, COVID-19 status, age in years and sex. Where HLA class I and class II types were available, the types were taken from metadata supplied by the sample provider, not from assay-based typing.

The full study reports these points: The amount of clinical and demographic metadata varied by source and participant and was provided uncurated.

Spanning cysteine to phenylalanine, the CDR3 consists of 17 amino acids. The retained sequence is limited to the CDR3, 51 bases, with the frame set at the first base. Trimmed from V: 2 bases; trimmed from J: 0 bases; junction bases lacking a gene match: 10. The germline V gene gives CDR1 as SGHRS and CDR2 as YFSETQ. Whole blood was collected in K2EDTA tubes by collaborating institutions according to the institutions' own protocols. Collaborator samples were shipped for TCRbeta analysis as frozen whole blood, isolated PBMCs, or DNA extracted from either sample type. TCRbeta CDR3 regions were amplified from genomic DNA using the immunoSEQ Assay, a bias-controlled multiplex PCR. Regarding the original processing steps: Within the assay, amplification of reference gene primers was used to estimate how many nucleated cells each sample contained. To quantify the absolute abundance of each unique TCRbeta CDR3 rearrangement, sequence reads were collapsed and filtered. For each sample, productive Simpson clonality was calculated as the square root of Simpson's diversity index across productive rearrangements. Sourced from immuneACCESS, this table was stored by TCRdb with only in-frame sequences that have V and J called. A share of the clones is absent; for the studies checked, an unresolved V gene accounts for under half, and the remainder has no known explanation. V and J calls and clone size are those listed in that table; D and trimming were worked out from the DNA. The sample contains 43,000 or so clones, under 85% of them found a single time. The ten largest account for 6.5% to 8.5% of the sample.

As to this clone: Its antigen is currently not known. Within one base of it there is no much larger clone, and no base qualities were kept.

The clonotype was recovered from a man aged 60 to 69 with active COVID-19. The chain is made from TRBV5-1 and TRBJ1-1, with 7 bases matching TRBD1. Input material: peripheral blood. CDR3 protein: CASSFGTASGVNTEAFF. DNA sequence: TGCGCCAGCAGCTTTGGGACAGCTAGCGGGGTGAACACTGAAGCTTTCTTT.